This T cell receptor beta chain was retrieved from a study of T cell changes during pregnancy in multiple sclerosis. The CDR3 length is 12 residues. Germline V gene sequence: CDR1 SGHVS, CDR2 FQNEAQ. To note about this clone: At one of its ends the junction is not consistent with the germline gene, which may arise from a read error.

The repertoire was sequenced with immunoSEQ multiplex PCR; TCRdb's copy has only in-frame clones and lacks some. The data hold approximately 61,000 clones, with approximately 91% observed a single time. The chain carries TRBV7-8 and TRBJ1-5; possible D gene TRBD1, 5 bases. The clonotype comes from a female donor with multiple sclerosis, enrolled in a pregnancy study. The starting material was peripheral blood, obtained in the first trimester of pregnancy. CDR3 sequence (DNA): TGTGCCAGCAGCTTAGCAGGGGCCCCCATGAATTTT. It is translated as CASSLAGAPMNF.